This T cell receptor (beta chain) was captured by sequencing in a study of high-grade serous ovarian cancer treatment subgroups. Tumor tissue was taken before any definitive surgery or chemotherapy was given. Germline-derived CDR1 and CDR2 are SGHTS and YDEGEE. The junction had 10 bases not matched to a gene; V was cut back by 5 bases and J by 5 bases. The CDR3 runs 15 residues. TCRdb's copy holds only in-frame clones and misses some; the assay was immunoSEQ multiplex PCR. The profile shows about 5,800 clones, about 70% of them singletons. Input material: tumor tissue. The chain employs TRBV5-8 and TRBJ2-3; TRBD1 agrees at 8 bases. This TCR was sampled from a human donor with high-grade serous ovarian cancer. For the CDR3, the DNA is TGTGCCAGCAGACCGGACAGGGAGGTGAGAGATACGCAGTATTTT. This codes for CASRPDREVRDTQYF.